Presented here are 18 T cell receptor beta chains from one specimen sequenced in a study of CD8+ T cells in alopecia areata. Extracted RNA was reverse transcribed into cDNA, the sequencing template. Produced via immunoSEQ multiplex PCR; TCRdb's table is partial and in-frame only. The repertoire consists of some 80,000 clones, with around 67% occurring once and the leading ten covering roughly a quarter. The treatment is: oral pan-JAK inhibitor, 5-10 mg twice daily. Sequences were derived from CD8+ T cells sorted from blood, sampled at week 24, from a patient treated with tofacitinib. Receptor source: a human donor with alopecia areata.

The chain couples TRBV2 to TRBJ2-7; 8 bases line up with TRBD1. CDR3 length equals 16 residues. Germline V lookup: CDR1 SNHLY, CDR2 FYNNEI. Losses at the gene ends were 2 bases for V and 0 bases for J; bases not matched to a gene: 6. The CDR3 loop reads CASSERGQAFSYEQYF. The CDR3 DNA reads as TGTGCCAGCAGTGAAAGGGGACAGGCCTTCTCCTACGAGCAGTACTTC. The full variable domain, completed using reference TRBV2 and TRBJ2-7, is EPEVTQTPSHQVTQMGQEVILRCVPISNHLYFYWYRQILGQKVEFLVSFYNNEISEKSEIFDDQFSVERPDGSNFTLKIRSTKLEDSAMYFCASSERGQAFSYEQYFGPGTRLTVT.

The chain links TRBV10-3 to TRBJ1-3; a possible D gene is TRBD1 (5 bases). The germline V gene has CDR1 ENHRY and CDR2 SYGVKD. Trimming removed 2 bases from V and 4 bases from J, with 9 bases in between. The CDR3 has 14 residues. The CDR3 DNA follows: TGTGCCATCAGTGAGAACCCAGGGGGAAACACCATATATTTT. Translating it yields CAISENPGGNTIYF.

J is TRBJ1-1 and V is TRBV4-3; tentatively, D is TRBD1 (6 bases). The V end was cut by 3 bases, the J end by 2 bases, with 10 bases between. This CDR3 has 14 amino acids. Germline V CDR1 and CDR2: LGHNA, YSLEER. CDR3 region: CASSHEGGNTEAFF. The CDR3 nucleotides read TGCGCCAGCAGCCACGAGGGGGGCAACACTGAAGCTTTCTTT.

The genes are TRBV4-1 and TRBJ2-2, with no clear D. The CDR3 runs to 15 residues. CDR1 is MGHRA, CDR2 YSYEKL, per germline. Trimming left V 4 bases short and J 4 bases short, with 13 bases between. The CDR3, as DNA: TGCGCCAGCAGCCCCCCGATGGGCCCCACCGGGGAGCTGTTTTTT. Its protein is CASSPPMGPTGELFF.

The V and J genes are TRBV10-3 and TRBJ2-7; tentative D call: TRBD1 (6 bases). V was clipped by 8 bases and J by 3 bases, with 14 bases between them. The germline V gene encodes CDR1 ENHRY and CDR2 SYGVKD. The CDR3 has 13 residues. The CDR3 DNA reads TGTGCCATCCGGACAGTTGATAACTACGAGCAGTACTTC. Protein sequence: CAIRTVDNYEQYF.

This clone has only a few counts. The genes are TRBV5-6 and TRBJ2-1; 9 nucleotides align to TRBD1. The germline V gene encodes CDR1 SGHDT and CDR2 YYEEEE. With V trimmed by 3 bases and J by 1 base, 2 bases remained unmatched. The CDR3 is made up of 15 amino acids. This CDR3 reads CASSSDRGSYNEQFF. The CDR3 coding sequence is TGTGCCAGCAGCTCCGACAGGGGGTCCTACAATGAGCAGTTCTTC.

J is TRBJ2-3 and V is TRBV9; D possibly corresponds to TRBD2 (7 bases). V lost 2 bases and J lost 6, with 28 bases in between. The germline CDR1 and CDR2 sequences are SGDLS and YYNGEE. The CDR3 sequence is 19 residues long. CDR3 residues: CASSVSRGPGGLELDTQYF. The CDR3, as DNA: TGTGCCAGCAGCGTGAGCCGAGGTCCGGGGGGCCTGGAGTTGGATACGCAGTATTTT.

The chain couples TRBV13 to TRBJ2-7; a possible D gene is TRBD1 (5 bases). Trimming removed 0 bases at V and 9 bases at J, with 15 bases between. CDR3 length: 14 residues. CDR1 is PRHDT, CDR2 FYEKMQ, per germline (reference sequence). The CDR3, as DNA: TGTGCCAGCAGCTTAGGCCCAGGGTTGCCGGCGCAGTACTTC. This translates into CASSLGPGLPAQYF.

The chain joins TRBV7-9 to TRBJ2-3, with TRBD2 matching over 9 bases. The CDR3 consists of 15 residues. Trimming at V came to 5 bases and at J to 3 bases, leaving 6 bases not matched to a gene. Germline lookup yields CDR1 SEHNR and CDR2 FQNEAQ (reference sequence). CDR3 in DNA: TGTGCCAGCAGCCCCCCGCTAGCGGGGACAGATACGCAGTATTTT. Translated, it gives CASSPPLAGTDTQYF.

V usage is TRBV5-6 and J usage is TRBJ2-1; D is ambiguous. CDR3 length: 11 amino acids. V dropped 4 bases and J dropped 3 bases, with 2 bases sitting between them. Germline CDR1 SGHDT, CDR2 YYEEEE. The DNA for the CDR3 is TGTGCCAGCAGCCGCTACAATGAGCAGTTCTTC. Translating it yields CASSRYNEQFF.

The chain has TRBV6-6 and TRBJ1-1; no reliable D call. V gave up 6 bases and J gave up 5 bases, with 13 bases separating them. The CDR3 length is 13 residues. Germline V CDR1 and CDR2: MNHNY, SVGAGI (reference sequence). CDR3 in amino acids: CASSAAVGTEAFF. The CDR3 nucleotides are TGTGCCAGCAGCGCGGCCGTGGGGACTGAAGCTTTCTTT.

CDR3 sequence: CASSLGASGRIDEQYF. The CDR3 DNA reads as TGTGCCAGCAGCTTAGGGGCTAGCGGGAGGATCGACGAGCAGTACTTC. V usage is TRBV13 and J usage is TRBJ2-7, with TRBD2 identical over 11 bases. V lost 0 bases, J lost 5 bases, and 6 bases stayed unmatched. Germline CDR1 PRHDT, CDR2 FYEKMQ (reference sequence). The CDR3 totals 16 residues.

The chain carries TRBV29-1 and TRBJ2-7, with D perhaps TRBD1 (5 bases). Trimming stripped 4 bases from V and 2 bases from J, with 9 bases between. The CDR3 is made up of 12 amino acids. CDR1 and CDR2 (germline): SQVTM, ANQGSEA. CDR3: CSVAQGPYEQYF. The DNA for the CDR3 is TGCAGCGTTGCCCAGGGCCCCTACGAGCAGTACTTC.

This clone is judged large. Other nucleotide sequences from this sample produce the same CDR3. The CDR3 sequence: CAWSVGTGDGMNTEAFF. CDR3 nucleotide sequence: TGTGCCTGGAGTGTCGGGACAGGGGATGGGATGAACACTGAAGCTTTCTTT. This sequence joins TRBV30 and TRBJ1-1; 10 positions match TRBD1. CDR3 length equals 17 residues. With 0 bases clipped from V and 0 bases from J, the junction kept 7 bases outside the gene matches. Germline CDR1 is GTSNPN and CDR2 is SVGIG (reference sequence).

V and J are TRBV11-2 and TRBJ2-7; D gene uncertain. The CDR3 covers 15 residues. V dropped 1 base and J dropped 6 bases, with 16 bases sitting between them. The germline V gene encodes CDR1 SGHAT and CDR2 FQNNGV. For the CDR3, the DNA is TGTGCCAGCAGCTTAGTGGCCCTACCCCTATCCGAGCAGTACTTC. It codes for CASSLVALPLSEQYF.

The chain couples TRBV4-1 to TRBJ2-7, with D tentatively TRBD1 (6 bases). With 2 bases removed from V and 1 base from J, the gap between germline ends came to 21 bases. The CDR3 runs to 18 residues. Germline V gene data show CDR1 as MGHRA and CDR2 as YSYEKL. In nucleotides, the CDR3 is TGCGCCAGCAGCCAAAAGGGGTCGGGTGACAGGCGATCCTACGAGCAGTACTTC. This translates into CASSQKGSGDRRSYEQYF.

This clone was picked up one time. CDR3 residues: CASSPGSREAFF. CDR3 coding DNA: TGTGCCAGCAGCCCAGGGTCGCGTGAAGCTTTCTTT. The chain combines TRBV7-9 with TRBJ1-1; a possible D gene is TRBD1 (5 bases). The germline CDR1 and CDR2 sequences are SEHNR and FQNEAQ (reference sequence). The CDR3 sequence is 12 residues long. Trimming cost V 5 bases and J 7 bases, with 11 bases left between them.

The V call is TRBV27, the J call TRBJ2-7; D is undetermined. This CDR3 contains 13 residues. CDR1 MNHEY and CDR2 SMNVEV come from the germline V gene (reference sequence). Trimming took 4 bases from V and 2 from J, leaving 9 bases between them. In DNA form, the CDR3 reads TGTGCCAGCAGTTGGACGGATACCTACGAGCAGTACTTC. It yields the protein CASSWTDTYEQYF.